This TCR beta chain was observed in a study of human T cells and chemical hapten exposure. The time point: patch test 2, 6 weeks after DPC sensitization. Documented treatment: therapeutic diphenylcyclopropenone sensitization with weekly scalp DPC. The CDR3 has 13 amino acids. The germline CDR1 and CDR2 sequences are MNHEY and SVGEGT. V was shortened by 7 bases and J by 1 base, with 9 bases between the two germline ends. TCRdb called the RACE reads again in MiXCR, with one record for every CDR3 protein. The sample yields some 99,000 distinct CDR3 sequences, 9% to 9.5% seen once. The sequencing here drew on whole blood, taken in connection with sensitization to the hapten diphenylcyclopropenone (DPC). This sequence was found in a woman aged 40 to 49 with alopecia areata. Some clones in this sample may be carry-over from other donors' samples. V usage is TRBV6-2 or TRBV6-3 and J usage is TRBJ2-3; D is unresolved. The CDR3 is CASIPRGTDTQYF. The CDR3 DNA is TGTGCCAGCATACCTAGAGGCACAGATACGCAGTATTTT.